This TCR beta chain was sequenced during a study of CD8 T cells in ankylosing spondylitis. Study conclusions and caveats: A motif of under 10 highly homologous TCR beta variants was seen as apparently characteristic of ankylosing spondylitis blood. Clones linked to the disease showed a CD8+ phenotype. They occurred at relatively low frequencies in peripheral blood. Earlier authors reported some of these motif variants in reactive arthritis synovial fluid and blood. The study looked at matched synovial fluid samples from ankylosing spondylitis patients. Disease-linked clones were reported to be significantly enriched there.

Quantitative 5'-RACE with molecular barcodes generated TCR beta libraries. Each CDR3 protein gets one entry after TCRdb re-called the 5' RACE reads with MiXCR. The sample includes about 210,000 distinct CDR3 sequences, about 7% of them seen just once. This clonotype appeared many times. Its specificity is not known. The V end was cut by 4 bases, the J end by 3 bases, with 13 bases between. There are 13 residues in the CDR3. Germline V gives CDR1 SQVTM, CDR2 ANQGSEA. The chain is built from TRBV29-1 and TRBJ2-7; D is uncertain. Material for sequencing was blood, either unsorted or a sorted T cell fraction (not recorded which). This receptor was taken from a male donor with ankylosing spondylitis. CDR3 in DNA: TGCAGCGTTGCAGACCGGGCTTACTACGAGCAGTACTTC. As protein: CSVADRAYYEQYF.